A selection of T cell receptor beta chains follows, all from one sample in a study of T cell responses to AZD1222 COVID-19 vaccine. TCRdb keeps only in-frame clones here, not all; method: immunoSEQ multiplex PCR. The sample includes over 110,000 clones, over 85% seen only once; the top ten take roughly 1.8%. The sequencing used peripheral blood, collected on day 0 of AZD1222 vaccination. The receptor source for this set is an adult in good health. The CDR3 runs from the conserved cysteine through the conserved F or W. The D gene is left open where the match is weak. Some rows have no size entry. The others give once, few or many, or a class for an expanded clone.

CDR3nt: TGTGCCAGTAGTATATCGCAGAGGGGGTTTGTAGATTTTAGGAAGCCCCAGCATTTT
CDR3aa: CASSISQRGFVDFRKPQHF
j_gene: TRBJ1-5
abundance: .
d_gene: .
v_gene: TRBV19

CDR3nt: TGTGCCAGCACAGCCCTCAAGGGCAAGCCCGGGGAGCTGTTTTTT
CDR3aa: CASTALKGKPGELFF
j_gene: TRBJ2-2
abundance: .
d_gene: .
v_gene: TRBV2

CDR3nt: TGTGCCAGTCGACACTTAGGGGAGCGACCAGAGACCCAGTACTTC
CDR3aa: CASRHLGERPETQYF
j_gene: TRBJ2-5
abundance: .
d_gene: .
v_gene: TRBV28

CDR3nt: TGCGCCAGCAGCTTGGGGACTTGGGGGAGCCAAGAGACCCAGTACTTC
CDR3aa: CASSLGTWGSQETQYF
j_gene: TRBJ2-5
abundance: .
d_gene: .
v_gene: TRBV5-1

CDR3nt: TGTGCCAGCAGTTACGGGAGCCTAGAGGGAAACTATGGCTACACCTTC
CDR3aa: CASSYGSLEGNYGYTF
j_gene: TRBJ1-2
abundance: .
d_gene: .
v_gene: TRBV6-5

CDR3nt: TGTGCCAGCAGTCCAGGACAGGGAAACCAGCCCCAGCATTTT
CDR3aa: CASSPGQGNQPQHF
j_gene: TRBJ1-5
abundance: .
d_gene: TRBD1
v_gene: TRBV28

CDR3nt: TGTGCCAGCAGTCTTCGACAGGAGAAAGCTTTCTTT
CDR3aa: CASSLRQEKAFF
j_gene: TRBJ1-1
abundance: .
d_gene: .
v_gene: TRBV12-3/TRBV12-4

CDR3nt: TGTGCCAGCAGTGCGGGACAGGGGAAAGCTTTCTTT
CDR3aa: CASSAGQGKAFF
j_gene: TRBJ1-1
abundance: .
d_gene: TRBD1
v_gene: TRBV28

CDR3nt: TGTGCCAGCAGCTTGTGGCGGGGTAGATCGAACACCGGGGAGCTGTTTTTT
CDR3aa: CASSLWRGRSNTGELFF
j_gene: TRBJ2-2
abundance: .
d_gene: .
v_gene: TRBV5-5

CDR3nt: TGCGCCAGCAGCTTGGTTGGGGATTCACCCCTCCACTTT
CDR3aa: CASSLVGDSPLHF
j_gene: TRBJ1-6
abundance: .
d_gene: .
v_gene: TRBV5-1

CDR3nt: TGCGCCAGCAGCCTGCCGGGAGTCTATGGCTACACCTTC
CDR3aa: CASSLPGVYGYTF
j_gene: TRBJ1-2
abundance: .
d_gene: .
v_gene: TRBV5-1

CDR3nt: TGTGCCAGCAGCAAACGGGGAGGGCGCGAGACCTTCCTCTATGGCTACACCTTC
CDR3aa: CASSKRGGRETFLYGYTF
j_gene: TRBJ1-2
abundance: few
d_gene: .
v_gene: TRBV11-2

CDR3nt: TGTGCCAGCGGAGGCGGAGAGACCCAGTACTTC
CDR3aa: CASGGGETQYF
j_gene: TRBJ2-5
abundance: .
d_gene: .
v_gene: TRBV13

CDR3nt: TGCGCCAGCAGCTTGACGCCTAGCGAGGAAAAACTGTTTTTT
CDR3aa: CASSLTPSEEKLFF
j_gene: TRBJ1-4
abundance: once
d_gene: .
v_gene: TRBV5-1

CDR3nt: TGTGCCAGCAGCGTGTTGACTAGCGGATACACCGGGGAGCTGTTTTTT
CDR3aa: CASSVLTSGYTGELFF
j_gene: TRBJ2-2
abundance: .
d_gene: TRBD2
v_gene: TRBV9

CDR3nt: TGCGCCAGCAGCTTGGAAGGGGGCAATCAGCCCCAGCATTTT
CDR3aa: CASSLEGGNQPQHF
j_gene: TRBJ1-5
abundance: .
d_gene: .
v_gene: TRBV5-1

CDR3nt: TGTGCCAGCAGCCAACTTCCAGGATCCTACGAGCAGTACTTC
CDR3aa: CASSQLPGSYEQYF
j_gene: TRBJ2-7
abundance: .
d_gene: .
v_gene: TRBV3-1/TRBV3-2

CDR3nt: TGTGCCAGCAGCATAGCGCGCACAGATACGCAGTATTTT
CDR3aa: CASSIARTDTQYF
j_gene: TRBJ2-3
abundance: .
d_gene: .
v_gene: TRBV6-5

CDR3nt: TGTGCCAGCATGAGGCTAGCGGGAGTTAATGAGCAGTTCTTC
CDR3aa: CASMRLAGVNEQFF
j_gene: TRBJ2-1
abundance: .
d_gene: TRBD2
v_gene: TRBV2

CDR3nt: TGTGCCAGCAGCTCAGGACTACGTCGAGAGACCCAGTACTTC
CDR3aa: CASSSGLRRETQYF
j_gene: TRBJ2-5
abundance: .
d_gene: .
v_gene: TRBV7-6

CDR3nt: TGTGCCAGCCACGTGCGGGGGCGAGACCAGTACTTC
CDR3aa: CASHVRGRDQYF
j_gene: TRBJ2-5
abundance: .
d_gene: .
v_gene: TRBV9

CDR3nt: TGTGCCAGCAGTTCCACGGACCTGGACACCGGGGAGCTGTTTTTT
CDR3aa: CASSSTDLDTGELFF
j_gene: TRBJ2-2
abundance: .
d_gene: .
v_gene: TRBV25-1

CDR3nt: TGCAGTGCTAGTAGAAGAGGGCTAGCTACGCAGTATTTT
CDR3aa: CSASRRGLATQYF
j_gene: TRBJ2-3
abundance: .
d_gene: .
v_gene: TRBV20-1

CDR3nt: TGCGCCAGCAGCTTGCCCGGGACAGGTACGGTGGATACGCAGTATTTT
CDR3aa: CASSLPGTGTVDTQYF
j_gene: TRBJ2-3
abundance: .
d_gene: TRBD1
v_gene: TRBV5-1

CDR3nt: TGTGCCAGCAGCGTAGGCGGGGGGCGGGCTACGCAGTATTTT
CDR3aa: CASSVGGGRATQYF
j_gene: TRBJ2-3
abundance: .
d_gene: TRBD2
v_gene: TRBV9

CDR3nt: TGTGCCAGCCGGCTAGGGGCTTTCTCCTATAATTCACCCCTCCACTTT
CDR3aa: CASRLGAFSYNSPLHF
j_gene: TRBJ1-6
abundance: .
d_gene: .
v_gene: TRBV2

CDR3nt: TGCGCCAGCAGCGCCCTTATAAGCACAGATACGCAGTATTTT
CDR3aa: CASSALISTDTQYF
j_gene: TRBJ2-3
abundance: .
d_gene: .
v_gene: TRBV5-1

CDR3nt: TGTGCCATCGCACAGCGACTGAACACTGAAGCTTTCTTT
CDR3aa: CAIAQRLNTEAFF
j_gene: TRBJ1-1
abundance: .
d_gene: .
v_gene: TRBV9

CDR3nt: TGCAGTGCTAGTAAGAGAGGGTTTAACACTGAAGCTTTCTTT
CDR3aa: CSASKRGFNTEAFF
j_gene: TRBJ1-1
abundance: .
d_gene: .
v_gene: TRBV20-1

CDR3nt: TGTGCCAGCAGTTCCTCCTTAGCGGGAGGGATCGATGAGCAGTTCTTC
CDR3aa: CASSSSLAGGIDEQFF
j_gene: TRBJ2-1
abundance: .
d_gene: TRBD2
v_gene: TRBV27

CDR3nt: TGTGCCAGCAGCTCTAATCCTATAGAGAGCGATGAGCAGTTCTTC
CDR3aa: CASSSNPIESDEQFF
j_gene: TRBJ2-1
abundance: .
d_gene: .
v_gene: TRBV7-3

CDR3nt: TGCAGCGCCCAGGGATTCATGGATCAGCCCCAGCATTTT
CDR3aa: CSAQGFMDQPQHF
j_gene: TRBJ1-5
abundance: .
d_gene: .
v_gene: TRBV29-1

CDR3nt: TGTGCCAGCAGTGCAGACAGGGTAACCGCTTTCTTT
CDR3aa: CASSADRVTAFF
j_gene: TRBJ1-1
abundance: once
d_gene: TRBD1
v_gene: TRBV2

CDR3nt: TGTGCCAGCAGGTTGGGATGGGGTACGCAGTATTTT
CDR3aa: CASRLGWGTQYF
j_gene: TRBJ2-3
abundance: .
d_gene: .
v_gene: TRBV2

CDR3nt: TGCGCCAGCAGGCCAGGGACTGCCTCGAACACTGAAGCTTTCTTT
CDR3aa: CASRPGTASNTEAFF
j_gene: TRBJ1-1
abundance: .
d_gene: .
v_gene: TRBV5-1

CDR3nt: TGTGCCATCCGGGACAGGGTAGGCCAGCCCCAGCATTTT
CDR3aa: CAIRDRVGQPQHF
j_gene: TRBJ1-5
abundance: .
d_gene: TRBD1
v_gene: TRBV10-3

CDR3nt: TGTGCCAGCAGCTTGGCAGCGACCAGGTGGGAGACCCAGTACTTC
CDR3aa: CASSLAATRWETQYF
j_gene: TRBJ2-5
abundance: .
d_gene: .
v_gene: TRBV5-6

CDR3nt: TGCAGCGTTTCCGGCGGGAGGAACGAGCAGTACTTC
CDR3aa: CSVSGGRNEQYF
j_gene: TRBJ2-7
abundance: .
d_gene: TRBD2
v_gene: TRBV29-1

CDR3nt: TGTGCCTGGAGTGACGGGAACAATCAGCCCCAGCATTTT
CDR3aa: CAWSDGNNQPQHF
j_gene: TRBJ1-5
abundance: .
d_gene: .
v_gene: TRBV30

CDR3nt: TGTGCCAGCAGCCCTGGGCGCGAGGTCTACGAGCAGTACTTC
CDR3aa: CASSPGREVYEQYF
j_gene: TRBJ2-7
abundance: once
d_gene: .
v_gene: TRBV5-6

CDR3nt: TGTGCCAGCAGCCTCCTAAGTGGGACTTTCTTGGGAAATGAGCAGTTCTTC
CDR3aa: CASSLLSGTFLGNEQFF
j_gene: TRBJ2-1
abundance: .
d_gene: .
v_gene: TRBV11-2

CDR3nt: TGTGCCAGCAGCTTCGGGGAGACCGGGGAGCTGTTTTTT
CDR3aa: CASSFGETGELFF
j_gene: TRBJ2-2
abundance: .
d_gene: .
v_gene: TRBV7-9

CDR3nt: TGTGCCAGCAGCCTCCTAGGCGCGGGACGAGAGACCCAGTACTTC
CDR3aa: CASSLLGAGRETQYF
j_gene: TRBJ2-5
abundance: .
d_gene: .
v_gene: TRBV3-1/TRBV3-2

CDR3nt: TGTGCCAGCAGGGGGACAGGAAACACCGGGGAGCTGTTTTTT
CDR3aa: CASRGTGNTGELFF
j_gene: TRBJ2-2
abundance: once
d_gene: TRBD1
v_gene: TRBV7-7

CDR3nt: TGTGCCAGCACCCCTTTGAGGGAGGACAGGCCTTACGAGCAGTACTTC
CDR3aa: CASTPLREDRPYEQYF
j_gene: TRBJ2-7
abundance: few
d_gene: .
v_gene: TRBV27

CDR3nt: TGTGCCAGCAGCTCCCAACCGGGACTAGCCGGGGAGCTGTTTTTT
CDR3aa: CASSSQPGLAGELFF
j_gene: TRBJ2-2
abundance: few
d_gene: TRBD2
v_gene: TRBV7-3

CDR3nt: TGTGCCAGCAGCTTGGGGGGATACAGGGGGCATGCTGGAAACACCATATATTTT
CDR3aa: CASSLGGYRGHAGNTIYF
j_gene: TRBJ1-3
abundance: .
d_gene: TRBD1
v_gene: TRBV5-5

CDR3nt: TGCGCCAGCAGCCAGCCTAGACTAGCGGTAGCCAAAAACATTCAGTACTTC
CDR3aa: CASSQPRLAVAKNIQYF
j_gene: TRBJ2-4
abundance: .
d_gene: TRBD2
v_gene: TRBV4-1

CDR3nt: TGTGCCTGGAGGGGTGGGAGGAAGAACACCGGGGAGCTGTTTTTT
CDR3aa: CAWRGGRKNTGELFF
j_gene: TRBJ2-2
abundance: few
d_gene: .
v_gene: TRBV30